A single sample is the source of the 9 T cell receptor beta chains below, sequenced in a study of identical twins. MiXCR was run by TCRdb on the 5' RACE reads, yielding one entry per CDR3 protein. The table has 1.5 million to 2 million distinct CDR3 sequences, more than 30% seen once; the top ten hold less than 0.35%. The sequencing sample was made of cord blood. These receptors came from a newborn girl in good health.

This clonotype has a handful of counts. The chain recombines TRBV4-2 with TRBJ2-3; 7 bases match TRBD2. V lost 0 bases to trimming and J lost 12 bases; unmatched junction nucleotides: 6. The CDR3 runs to 13 residues. Germline assignment: CDR1 LGHNA and CDR2 YNFKEQ. CDR3 loop: CASSQELVAGQYF. The CDR3 nucleotides read TGTGCCAGCAGCCAAGAATTAGTAGCGGGTCAGTATTTT.

This clonotype was counted many times. The CDR3 coding sequence is TGTGCCAGCAGCCTCGGGGGGGCCCTAGCCAAAAACATTCAGTACTTC. Amino acid sequence: CASSLGGALAKNIQYF. The chain employs TRBV3-1 and TRBJ2-4; 8 bases align to TRBD2. This CDR3 spans 16 amino acids. With V trimmed by 4 bases and J by 0 bases, 5 bases remained unmatched. Germline CDR1 LGHDT, CDR2 YNNKEL (reference sequence).

This clonotype was seen a handful of times. The gene calls are TRBV4-1 and TRBJ2-1; D uncertain. The CDR3 loop spans 16 amino acids. Germline V lookup: CDR1 MGHRA, CDR2 YSYEKL. The ends were cut back, 0 bases at V and 10 bases at J, with 19 bases in the middle. In DNA, the CDR3 is TGCGCCAGCAGCCAAGATTCGTTAGGTCGGCACCTAGAGCAGTTCTTC. It yields the protein CASSQDSLGRHLEQFF.

This clonotype showed up just a few times. The chain is built from TRBV2 and TRBJ2-5; TRBD2 agrees at 9 bases. The CDR3 covers 14 residues. Per germline, CDR1 SNHLY and CDR2 FYNNEI. After removal of 8 bases from V and 3 bases from J, the junction contained 7 bases not matched to a gene. The CDR3 spells CASLAGVRKETQYF. CDR3 sequence (DNA): TGTGCCAGCTTAGCGGGAGTGCGGAAAGAGACCCAGTACTTC.

V is TRBV6-1 and J is TRBJ1-4, with TRBD1 as a possible D gene (6 bases). Germline lookup yields CDR1 MNHNS and CDR2 SASEGT. CDR3 length: 14 residues. V lost 6 bases and J lost 8, with 16 bases in between. The CDR3 DNA follows: TGTGCCAGCAGCTACAGGGAAAGGAGCGAAAAACTGTTTTTT. Its translation is CASSYRERSEKLFF.

This clonotype was observed many times. The chain employs TRBV12-3 or TRBV12-4 and TRBJ2-4; D is possibly TRBD1 (7 bases). With 5 bases removed from V and 1 base from J, the gap between germline ends came to 15 bases. CDR3 size: 16 residues. The CDR3 nucleotides are TGTGCCAGCAGTGCCCGACAGGGACTGGCCAAAAACATTCAGTACTTC. Translation: CASSARQGLAKNIQYF.

The chain links TRBV5-5 to TRBJ2-1; TRBD2 agrees at 11 bases. The germline V gene has CDR1 SGHKS and CDR2 YYEKEE (reference sequence). Trimming took 7 bases from V and 6 from J; bases not matched to a gene: 6. This CDR3 contains 14 residues. The CDR3 coding sequence is TGTGCCAGCTCCGCGGGACTAGCGGCCAATGAGCAGTTCTTC. Protein product: CASSAGLAANEQFF.

This clonotype appeared a few times. The chain uses TRBV12-3 or TRBV12-4 and TRBJ2-5, with 11 bases lining up with TRBD2. The CDR3 runs 14 residues. J was trimmed by 1 base and V by 6 bases; bases with no gene match: 1. The CDR3, as DNA: TGTGCCAGCAGAGGGACTAGCGGCCAAGAGACCCAGTACTTC. This sequence encodes CASRGTSGQETQYF.

This clonotype was counted only a few times. The chain couples TRBV7-9 to TRBJ1-4, with D perhaps matching TRBD1 (5 bases). The V gene lost 1 base and the J gene lost 14 bases, with 11 bases spanning the gap. Per the germline V gene, CDR1 is SEHNR and CDR2 is FQNEAQ (reference sequence). The CDR3 is made up of 12 amino acids. This CDR3 reads CASSLGGQPLFF. CDR3 DNA: TGTGCCAGCAGCTTAGGGGGCCAGCCCCTGTTTTTT.